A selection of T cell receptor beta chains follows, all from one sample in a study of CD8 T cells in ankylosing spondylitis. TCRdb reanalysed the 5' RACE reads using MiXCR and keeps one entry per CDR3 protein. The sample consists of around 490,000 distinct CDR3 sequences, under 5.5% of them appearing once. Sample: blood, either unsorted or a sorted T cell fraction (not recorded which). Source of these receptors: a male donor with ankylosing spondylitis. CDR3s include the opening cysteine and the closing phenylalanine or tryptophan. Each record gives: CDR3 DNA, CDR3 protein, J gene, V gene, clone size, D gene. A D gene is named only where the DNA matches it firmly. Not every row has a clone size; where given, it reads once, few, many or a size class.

CDR3 DNA: TGTGCCAGCAGCGGGGACGCGACTAATGAAAAACTGTTTTTT
CDR3 protein: CASSGDATNEKLFF
J gene: TRBJ1-4
V gene: TRBV9
clone size: many
D gene: .

CDR3 DNA: TGCAGTGCTACAGAGCGGGGACACGGGCAGTACTTC
CDR3 protein: CSATERGHGQYF
J gene: TRBJ2-7
V gene: TRBV20-1
clone size: .
D gene: .

CDR3 DNA: TGTGCCAGCCAGGGTAGGGGAGGCTACACCTTC
CDR3 protein: CASQGRGGYTF
J gene: TRBJ1-2
V gene: TRBV3-1
clone size: many
D gene: .

CDR3 DNA: TGCGCCAGCAGAAGGACTAGCGTGAACACCGGGGAGCTGTTTTTT
CDR3 protein: CASRRTSVNTGELFF
J gene: TRBJ2-2
V gene: TRBV5-1
clone size: many
D gene: TRBD2

CDR3 DNA: TGCGCCAGCAGCACCGGGACAGTGGGGCTCGAGACCCAGTACTTC
CDR3 protein: CASSTGTVGLETQYF
J gene: TRBJ2-5
V gene: TRBV5-1
clone size: few
D gene: TRBD1

CDR3 DNA: TGTGCCAGCAGCGTCTCCTCCCAAGCGGAGACCCAGTACTTC
CDR3 protein: CASSVSSQAETQYF
J gene: TRBJ2-5
V gene: TRBV7-2
clone size: many
D gene: .

CDR3 DNA: TGCAGTGCTAGAGATCCAGGGGCTACCCCGGGGCGTGGCTACACCTTC
CDR3 protein: CSARDPGATPGRGYTF
J gene: TRBJ1-2
V gene: TRBV20-1
clone size: .
D gene: .

CDR3 DNA: TGCAGTGCTAGAGATCCGGCCGGAACCGCCTACAATGAGCAGTTCTTC
CDR3 protein: CSARDPAGTAYNEQFF
J gene: TRBJ2-1
V gene: TRBV20-1
clone size: few
D gene: .

CDR3 DNA: TGTGCCAGCAGTGAAACAGGGGGCGTTGATGGCTACACCTTC
CDR3 protein: CASSETGGVDGYTF
J gene: TRBJ1-2
V gene: TRBV28
clone size: few
D gene: TRBD1

CDR3 DNA: TGCAGCGTTGGGCTAGCGGGAGTACCCGGGGAGCTGTTTTTT
CDR3 protein: CSVGLAGVPGELFF
J gene: TRBJ2-2
V gene: TRBV29-1
clone size: many
D gene: TRBD2

CDR3 DNA: TGTGCCAGCAGCCGCGGACTAGCGGGGCACATCGAGCAGTTCTTC
CDR3 protein: CASSRGLAGHIEQFF
J gene: TRBJ2-1
V gene: TRBV4-2
clone size: many
D gene: TRBD2

CDR3 DNA: TGCAGCGGAGCGGGAGCAGATGAGACCCAGTACTTC
CDR3 protein: CSGAGADETQYF
J gene: TRBJ2-5
V gene: TRBV29-1
clone size: many
D gene: TRBD2

CDR3 DNA: TGCAGTGCTAGTGCGACAGCTTACAATGAGCAGTTCTTC
CDR3 protein: CSASATAYNEQFF
J gene: TRBJ2-1
V gene: TRBV20-1
clone size: .
D gene: .

CDR3 DNA: TGTGCCAGCAGCTTGGGACAGGGTGTAGGGGGCTACACCTTC
CDR3 protein: CASSLGQGVGGYTF
J gene: TRBJ1-2
V gene: TRBV7-2
clone size: many
D gene: TRBD1

CDR3 DNA: TGCGCCAGCAGCTTGAATAAGGCCCGCGGGGATCTGTTTTTT
CDR3 protein: CASSLNKARGDLFF
J gene: TRBJ2-2
V gene: TRBV5-1
clone size: many
D gene: .

CDR3 DNA: TGTGCCAGCAGCCCCGGACTCCTCTGCGGTGAAGCTTTCTTT
CDR3 protein: CASSPGLLCGEAFF
J gene: TRBJ1-1
V gene: TRBV5-5
clone size: once
D gene: .

CDR3 DNA: TGCAGCGTTGAAGGGATCGACGGGAGGGGCTATGGCTACACCTTC
CDR3 protein: CSVEGIDGRGYGYTF
J gene: TRBJ1-2
V gene: TRBV29-1
clone size: many
D gene: .

CDR3 DNA: TGCGCCAGCAGCCAACCTCTAGGGGGTAGGACTGAAGCTTTCTTT
CDR3 protein: CASSQPLGGRTEAFF
J gene: TRBJ1-1
V gene: TRBV4-1
clone size: many
D gene: .

CDR3 DNA: TGTGCCAGCAGCTTAGGGCTGGGGGGAATCGACGAGCAGTACTTC
CDR3 protein: CASSLGLGGIDEQYF
J gene: TRBJ2-7
V gene: TRBV7-2
clone size: many
D gene: .